Ten or more counts support the clone carrying this T cell receptor (beta chain). Its antigen is undetermined. The read falls 3 residues short of the CDR3 end, and the missing part is taken from the germline J gene. Donors gave 5 to 8 ml heparinized peripheral whole blood. This specimen belongs to a study of T cell clonality in common variable immunodeficiency. Method: immunoSEQ multiplex PCR; TCRdb's copy keeps in-frame clones and lacks some. Sampling found 50,000 to 70,000 clones, none seen once. The CDR3 is made up of 20 amino acids. V gave up 3 bases and J gave up 0 bases; unmatched junction bases: 17. Germline assignment: CDR1 KGHSH and CDR2 LQKENI. Study-wide results and caveats: CVID patient heterogeneity limited repertoire-clinical complication correlations.

The chain links TRBV18 to TRBJ1-3; 7 bases line up with TRBD1. The sample taken for sequencing was peripheral blood mononuclear cells. This receptor was taken from a person aged 18 to 70 in good health. The CDR3 is CASSPKSWELGTASGNTIYF. Incomplete CDR3 DNA: TGTGCCAGCTCACCTAAGAGTTGGGAACTTGGGACAGCCTCTGGAAACACC.